This record concerns one TCR beta chain sequence. Its antigen is currently unknown. There were only Caucasian adults among the donors, and all lived in Nashville, Tennessee. The authors' processing: Filtering differed since immunoSEQ provided only junctions, with no quality scores. TCRdb's table, derived via immunoSEQ multiplex PCR, lists solely in-frame clones and lacks some. V, J and clone size reflect that table, while D and trimming were determined from the DNA. Among hundreds of thousands of clones listed, roughly 78% were seen once. The sample comes from a study of shared clonotypes between healthy human individuals. The V end was cut by 2 bases, the J end by 6 bases, with 15 bases between. The CDR3 is made up of 15 amino acids. Germline V gives CDR1 SGDLS, CDR2 YYNGEE. Study conclusions and caveats: The donor pool, a small one, limited the genetic and exposure-history diversity represented. Rarefaction curves obtained for sorted subsets showed sequencing incomplete despite large depth.

The sequenced sample consisted of memory CD4+ T cells sorted from blood. Described subset: CD45RA-negative fraction. This receptor was identified in a woman younger than 45 in good health. This chain links TRBV9 with TRBJ2-1, with D possibly TRBD2 on 6 matching bases. Here the CDR3 reads CASSVRRDVRNEQFF. CDR3 nucleotide sequence: TGTGCCAGCAGCGTTCGGAGGGACGTTCGCAATGAGCAGTTCTTC.